A single sample gave rise to the 8 T cell receptor beta chains below, sequenced in a study of cytomegalovirus exposure and HLA in healthy donors. Use of 60 Vbeta and 13 Jbeta primers characterized the PCR. Only in-frame clones appear in the TCRdb table, and some are missing; sequencing was by immunoSEQ multiplex PCR. This sample has 150,000 to 180,000 clones, with roughly 75% found just once. The specimen was PBMCs. Receptor source: a man aged 18 to 30 in good health and CMV-seronegative.

V gene TRBV14 combines with J gene TRBJ2-7; 7 bases are a match to TRBD1. This CDR3 region has 15 residues. The junction had 9 bases not matched to a gene; V was cut back by 3 bases and J by 4 bases. Germline-derived CDR1 and CDR2 are SGHDN and FVKESK. The CDR3: CASSHRKGGMYEQYF. In DNA form, the CDR3 reads TGTGCCAGCAGCCATCGGAAAGGGGGCATGTACGAGCAGTACTTC.

The rearrangement links TRBV10-1 to TRBJ2-1; 9 bases map to TRBD2. The CDR3 consists of 15 residues. V shed 5 bases and J 10 bases; nucleotides not matched to a gene: 12. Germline lookup yields CDR1 WNHNN and CDR2 SYGVQD (reference sequence). The CDR3 here is CASSPPEASGKEQFF. In nucleotides, the CDR3 is TGCGCCAGCAGTCCCCCGGAAGCTAGCGGGAAAGAGCAGTTCTTC.

The chain uses TRBV9 and TRBJ2-5, with no clear D. The CDR3 loop spans 15 amino acids. The ends were cut back, 1 base at V and 1 base at J, with 11 bases in the middle. Germline V lookup: CDR1 SGDLS, CDR2 YYNGEE. CDR3 loop: CASSVKFPGQETQYF. CDR3 nucleotides: TGTGCCAGCAGCGTAAAGTTCCCGGGCCAAGAGACCCAGTACTTC.

This clone came up a few times. The chain couples TRBV6-5 to TRBJ2-7; 12 nucleotides line up with TRBD1. Germline CDR1 is MNHEY and CDR2 is SVGAGI. The length of the CDR3 is 14 residues. V lost 5 bases to trimming and J lost 6 bases; unmatched junction nucleotides: 5. CDR3 sequence: CASSPGQGASEQYF. CDR3 nucleotide sequence: TGTGCCAGCAGTCCGGGACAGGGGGCAAGCGAGCAGTACTTC.

This clone was counted between two and nine times. V is TRBV2 and J is TRBJ1-1, with 10 bases lining up with TRBD1. The ends lost 10 bases at V and 8 bases at J; junction bases unmatched: 10. Germline V gives CDR1 SNHLY, CDR2 FYNNEI. This CDR3 region has 13 residues. CDR3 sequence: CATRDRGSLEAFF. DNA of the CDR3: TGTGCCACCCGGGACAGGGGATCCCTGGAAGCTTTCTTT.

The J gene is TRBJ1-5, the V gene TRBV7-9; unclear D gene. Germline V lookup: CDR1 SEHNR, CDR2 FQNEAQ (reference sequence). The CDR3 extends over 13 amino acids. V was pared by 2 bases and J by 4 bases, with 6 bases between. The CDR3 nucleotides are TGTGCCAGCAGCTTAACAGATAATCAGCCCCAGCATTTT. Translated, it gives CASSLTDNQPQHF.

This clone has only one observation. Written as DNA, the CDR3 is TGCGCCAGCAGCCGGGGGGTGGACTATGGCTACACCTTC. Protein sequence: CASSRGVDYGYTF. This rearrangement joins TRBV4-1 to TRBJ1-2, with D perhaps matching TRBD1 (5 bases). Trimming took off 4 bases at V and 3 bases at J, with 9 bases between the two ends. The CDR3 runs 13 residues. Per the germline V gene, CDR1 is MGHRA and CDR2 is YSYEKL.

This clone came up a few times. The rearrangement uses TRBV19 and TRBJ2-3, with 9 bases lining up with TRBD1. J gave up 5 bases and V 2 bases, and 5 bases lay outside the gene matches. CDR1 and CDR2 (germline): LNHDA, SQIVND (reference sequence). The CDR3 is 15 residues long. The CDR3 DNA sequence: TGTGCCAGTAGTATACTACAGGGGGCGGGAGATACGCAGTATTTT. Protein sequence: CASSILQGAGDTQYF.